This TCR beta chain was sequenced for a study of blood T cell repertoires in COVID-19. CDR3 length: 14 residues. Trimming took 3 bases from V and 3 from J, leaving 12 bases between them. The germline V gene encodes CDR1 SGHKS and CDR2 YYEKEE (reference sequence). Authors' data handling: By means of reference gene primer amplification, nucleated cell counts were estimated. The data were produced by immunoSEQ multiplex PCR, yet TCRdb's version contains in-frame clones alone and is incomplete. V, J and clone size derive from that table, while D and trimming were established from the DNA sequence. The table shows about 220,000 clones, with roughly 84% occurring only once.

J is TRBJ2-5 and V is TRBV5-5; D is ambiguous. The origin of this receptor is a woman over 75 with acute or convalescent COVID-19. The sequenced material came from peripheral blood. Here the CDR3 DNA reads TGTGCCAGCAGCTATTCGGTGTTAGAAGAGACCCAGTACTTC. Translation: CASSYSVLEETQYF.